Listed below are T cell receptor beta chains from one sample, sequenced in a study of T-cell reconstitution after alpha-beta-depleted transplantation in children. MiXCR, applied by TCRdb to the PCR reads, yields one record per CDR3 protein. The repertoire holds roughly 100,000 distinct CDR3 sequences, with about 6% as singletons. The sequencing here drew on PBMCs, mostly from graft donor cells, taken 60 days after TCRalphabeta/CD19-depleted stem cell transplant. Every receptor here comes from a female patient aged 2-10 years who had a stem cell transplant for Fanconi anemia, so the T cells may come from the graft donor. Each CDR3 is given with its conserved first and last residue. D genes are given only for firm matches. The size of a clone is reported for some rows only, either as once, few or many, or as a class for expanded clones.

CDR3 length | D gene | J gene | V gene | clone size | CDR3 DNA | CDR3 protein
13 | - | TRBJ2-1 | TRBV7-3 | many | TGTGCCAGCAGCTTCCCGGGAGCGAATGAGCAGTTCTTC | CASSFPGANEQFF
15 | TRBD2 | TRBJ2-1 | TRBV20-1 | few | TGCAGTGCTATCCCGGGACTAGCGGGAGGAGATGAGCAGTTCTTC | CSAIPGLAGGDEQFF
16 | - | TRBJ2-5 | TRBV13 | many | TGTGCCAGCAGCTTAGATCATAGGGTGGATTGGGAGACCCAGTACTTC | CASSLDHRVDWETQYF
17 | - | TRBJ2-1 | TRBV12-3/TRBV12-4 | - | TGTGCCAGCAGTTTACGCGTGGTTTTGAGCTCCTACAATGAGCAGTTCTTC | CASSLRVVLSSYNEQFF
16 | - | TRBJ2-2 | TRBV18 | many | TGTGCCAGCTCACCCCGAGATGTGGCGAACACCGGGGAGCTGTTTTTT | CASSPRDVANTGELFF
17 | TRBD1 | TRBJ1-5 | TRBV20-1 | - | TGCAGTGCTAGACTCCCGGGACAGGCCTATAGCAATCAGCCCCAGCATTTT | CSARLPGQAYSNQPQHF
13 | TRBD1 | TRBJ2-7 | TRBV5-5 | many | TGTGCCAGCAGCTACTGGACAGGGGACGAGCAGTACTTC | CASSYWTGDEQYF
15 | TRBD1 | TRBJ1-5 | TRBV6-2/TRBV6-3 | few | TGTGCCAGCAGTTCCGGACAGGGGAACAATCAGCCCCAGCATTTT | CASSSGQGNNQPQHF
16 | TRBD1 | TRBJ2-2 | TRBV5-1 | many | TGCGCCAGCAGCCCACCCGGGACAGGGGCGTCCGGGGAGCTGTTTTTT | CASSPPGTGASGELFF
16 | TRBD2 | TRBJ2-3 | TRBV3-1 | many | TGTGCCAGCAGCCAAGACTGGAGCGGGAGGACAGATACGCAGTATTTT | CASSQDWSGRTDTQYF
13 | TRBD2 | TRBJ2-1 | TRBV2 | - | TGTGCCAGCAGGACTAGCCCCCTCAATGAGCAGTTCTTC | CASRTSPLNEQFF
13 | TRBD1 | TRBJ2-7 | TRBV18 | few | TGTGCCAGCTCACCCTGGACAGGGGACGAGCAGTACTTC | CASSPWTGDEQYF
12 | - | TRBJ2-7 | TRBV5-5 | many | TGTGCCAGCAGCTTGGCCCCCTACGAGCAGTACTTC | CASSLAPYEQYF
13 | - | TRBJ1-2 | TRBV14 | - | TGTGCCAGCAGCACGGACCGAAACTATGGCTACACCTTC | CASSTDRNYGYTF
11 | - | TRBJ2-7 | TRBV27 | many | TGTGCCAGTGGGGGGGCCCGGGAGCAGTACTTC | CASGGAREQYF
15 | - | TRBJ2-4 | TRBV7-3 | few | TGTGCCAGCAGCTTTTTTGGCGGCCCCCTAAACATTCAGTACTTC | CASSFFGGPLNIQYF
15 | - | TRBJ2-7 | TRBV2 | many | TGTGCCAGCAGTGCGGAGGGAACGATACCCTACGAGCAGTACTTC | CASSAEGTIPYEQYF
19 | - | TRBJ2-2 | TRBV7-3 | - | TGTGCCAGCAGTATAACTCACCGAGCTAGCATTTCGAACACCGGGGAGCTGTTTTTT | CASSITHRASISNTGELFF
16 | TRBD1 | TRBJ2-3 | TRBV5-1 | many | TGCGCCAGCAGCGCGTTGACAGGGGAAAACACAGATACGCAGTATTTT | CASSALTGENTDTQYF
15 | - | TRBJ2-6 | TRBV11-1 | many | TGTGCCAGCAGCTCCCGGTTCTCTGGGGCCAACGTCCTGACTTTC | CASSSRFSGANVLTF
15 | - | TRBJ1-1 | TRBV5-1 | many | TGCGCCAGCAGCTTGGGGTCGCCACGGAACACTGAAGCTTTCTTT | CASSLGSPRNTEAFF
14 | TRBD1 | TRBJ2-3 | TRBV7-9 | many | TGTGCCAGCAGCGATTACAGGGGGACAGATACGCAGTATTTT | CASSDYRGTDTQYF
11 | - | TRBJ2-1 | TRBV28 | many | TGTGCCAGCAGTTTGATCAATGAGCAGTTCTTC | CASSLINEQFF
19 | - | TRBJ2-6 | TRBV5-1 | few | TGCGCCAGCAGCTGGACGACAGGGTTGGGGGCGGGAGGGGCCAACGTCCTGACTTTC | CASSWTTGLGAGGANVLTF
12 | TRBD1 | TRBJ2-3 | TRBV29-1 | many | TGCAGCTCAGGACAGGACACAGATACGCAGTATTTT | CSSGQDTDTQYF
16 | TRBD1 | TRBJ1-5 | TRBV15 | many | TGTGCCACCAGCAGAGATCGGACAGGCCCCAATCAGCCCCAGCATTTT | CATSRDRTGPNQPQHF
11 | - | TRBJ2-1 | TRBV6-5 | few | TGTGCCAGCAGTTACTCGGGGAAGCAGTTCTTC | CASSYSGKQFF
15 | - | TRBJ2-7 | TRBV12-3/TRBV12-4 | many | TGTGCCAGCAGCCAAGACAGACTTGGTACCTACGAGCAGTACTTC | CASSQDRLGTYEQYF
11 | - | TRBJ2-5 | TRBV10-3 | many | TGTGCCATCAGTGAGTGGGAGACCCAGTACTTC | CAISEWETQYF
15 | - | TRBJ2-3 | TRBV20-1 | - | TGCAGTGCTGAAAGGACGGTACAGTCCACAGATACGCAGTATTTT | CSAERTVQSTDTQYF
14 | TRBD1 | TRBJ2-7 | TRBV27 | - | TGTGCCAGCAGTTTGGGGACAGATGCCTACGAGCAGTACTTC | CASSLGTDAYEQYF
15 | - | TRBJ2-1 | TRBV20-1 | many | TGCAGTGCGTCTAACGAAAACGGGTACTACAATGAGCAGTTCTTC | CSASNENGYYNEQFF
16 | TRBD2 | TRBJ2-5 | TRBV29-1 | many | TGCAGCGTTGCCCCGAGACTAGCGGGGGGAAAAGAGACCCAGTACTTC | CSVAPRLAGGKETQYF
15 | TRBD2 | TRBJ2-1 | TRBV9 | - | TGTGCCAGCAGCGTAGGAGGCGGGGGGGCCAGTGAGCAGTTCTTC | CASSVGGGGASEQFF
15 | TRBD2 | TRBJ2-7 | TRBV27 | - | TGTGCCAGCAGTTTTTCGTCGGGGGGGCGCTACGAGCAGTACTTC | CASSFSSGGRYEQYF
16 | - | TRBJ2-1 | TRBV19 | - | TGTGCCAGTAGCAACCAGGGTTTTAGCTCCTACAATGAGCAGTTCTTC | CASSNQGFSSYNEQFF
15 | - | TRBJ2-3 | TRBV25-1 | many | TGTGCCAGCAGTGAACCAAGAGCGGGCACAGATACGCAGTATTTT | CASSEPRAGTDTQYF
16 | TRBD2 | TRBJ2-3 | TRBV7-2 | many | TGTGCCAGCAGCCCCTACCGGGGGGTGAGCACAGATACGCAGTATTTT | CASSPYRGVSTDTQYF
15 | - | TRBJ2-7 | TRBV6-2/TRBV6-3 | many | TGTGCCAGCAGCCGAGGCGGACTGGCTACCTACGAGCAGTACTTC | CASSRGGLATYEQYF
15 | - | TRBJ1-1 | TRBV2 | many | TGTGCCAGCAGAGCGGGACGGATCATGAACACTGAAGCTTTCTTT | CASRAGRIMNTEAFF
15 | - | TRBJ2-1 | TRBV30 | few | TGTGCCTGGAGTGTTCGGGTAAGCTCCTACAATGAGCAGTTCTTC | CAWSVRVSSYNEQFF
16 | TRBD2 | TRBJ2-3 | TRBV13 | - | TGTGCCAGCAGCGGCGGGACTAGCCTTAGCACAGATACGCAGTATTTT | CASSGGTSLSTDTQYF
15 | TRBD1 | TRBJ2-2 | TRBV7-2 | few | TGTGCCAGCAGCCACCGGGACAGCAACACCGGGGAGCTGTTTTTT | CASSHRDSNTGELFF
17 | - | TRBJ2-2 | TRBV11-2 | - | TGTGCCAGCAGCTTACAATGGAGGTTCGGGATGAGCGGGGAGCTGTTTTTT | CASSLQWRFGMSGELFF
13 | TRBD1 | TRBJ1-2 | TRBV29-1 | many | TGCAGCGTTGACAGGGGGCCTAACTATGGCTACACCTTC | CSVDRGPNYGYTF
18 | TRBD1 | TRBJ1-1 | TRBV5-1 | few | TGCGCCAGCAGCTCGACCGGGACAGGAGGCCTCATGAACACTGAAGCTTTCTTT | CASSSTGTGGLMNTEAFF
14 | TRBD2 | TRBJ2-7 | TRBV9 | many | TGTGCCAGCAGCTCTAAGCGGGAGCTGTACGAGCAGTACTTC | CASSSKRELYEQYF
13 | - | TRBJ1-2 | TRBV5-1 | many | TGCGCCAGCAGTCCGCACGAACAGGGTAAAATTGAGTTC | CASSPHEQGKIEF
15 | - | TRBJ2-3 | TRBV5-1 | many | TGCGCCAGCAGCTTCAGTGGCGGGAGCACAGATACGCAGTATTTT | CASSFSGGSTDTQYF
15 | TRBD1 | TRBJ2-3 | TRBV12-3/TRBV12-4 | many | TGTGCCAGCAGCTACCCCGGGACAGGGGATGATACGCAGTATTTT | CASSYPGTGDDTQYF
16 | - | TRBJ2-2 | TRBV9 | many | TGTGCCAGCAGCGTAGCCGGGACGAAGAACACCGGGGAGCTGTTTTTT | CASSVAGTKNTGELFF
14 | - | TRBJ2-7 | TRBV28 | - | TGTGCCAGCAGCCCTCGGGGGGCGACGCGCGAGCAGTACTTC | CASSPRGATREQYF
16 | TRBD2 | TRBJ2-1 | TRBV4-2 | few | TGTGCCAGCAGCCCTCAGCGGGCTAGCGGGGACAATGAGCAGTTCTTC | CASSPQRASGDNEQFF
16 | - | TRBJ2-2 | TRBV12-3/TRBV12-4 | many | TGTGCCAGCAGTTTATTTTTCCCGGCAGACACCGGGGAGCTGTTTTTT | CASSLFFPADTGELFF
16 | TRBD2 | TRBJ2-2 | TRBV27 | many | TGTGCCAGCAGCCGCGGACTAGCGGTCACCACCGGGGAGCTGTTTTTT | CASSRGLAVTTGELFF